The 27 T cell receptor beta chains listed next were all sequenced from one sample in a study of cytomegalovirus exposure and HLA in healthy donors. A multiplex PCR was run with 60 Vbeta primers and 13 Jbeta primers. TCRdb keeps only in-frame clones here, not all; method: immunoSEQ multiplex PCR. The sample has some 150,000 clones, about 75% seen once. The sample consisted of PBMCs. These receptors originate from a man aged 35-49 years in good health and CMV-seronegative.

The gene calls are TRBV11-2 and TRBJ2-5; 7 bases match TRBD1. The germline V gene has CDR1 SGHAT and CDR2 FQNNGV. The V segment lost 2 bases and the J segment 4 bases; nucleotides outside the gene matches: 1. This CDR3 has 13 residues. The CDR3, as DNA: TGTGCCAGCAGCTTAAACAGGGGAGAGACCCAGTACTTC. This encodes CASSLNRGETQYF. The full variable domain, in which reference TRBV11-2 and TRBJ2-5 provide the parts outside the CDR3, is EAGVAQSPRYKIIEKRQSVAFWCNPISGHATLYWYQQILGQGPKLLIQFQNNGVVDDSQLPKDRFSAERLKGVDSTLKIQPAKLEDSAVYLCASSLNRGETQYFGPGTRLLVL.

This clone was counted a single time. This sequence joins TRBV6-1 and TRBJ1-3; D is unclear. The CDR3 has 17 residues. Germline values: CDR1 MNHNS, CDR2 SASEGT. Trimming pared 2 bases from V and 2 bases from J, leaving 16 bases between. The CDR3 spells CASSETRSPFAGNTIYF. DNA for the CDR3: TGTGCCAGCAGTGAAACCAGGTCCCCCTTCGCTGGAAACACCATATATTTT.

This chain links TRBV19 with TRBJ2-1; D is perhaps TRBD1 (6 bases). The CDR3 is 12 residues long. The germline V gene has CDR1 LNHDA and CDR2 SQIVND (reference sequence). Between the trimmed V and J ends, which lost 4 bases and 15 bases, there was a span of 16 bases. For the CDR3, the DNA is TGTGCCAGTAGTACTGGTAGGGGGAGTCTGTTCTTC. It codes for CASSTGRGSLFF.

The genes are TRBV13 and TRBJ2-1; a weak D match, TRBD1 (6 bases). Per germline, CDR1 PRHDT and CDR2 FYEKMQ (reference sequence). Trimming took 6 bases from V and 5 from J, leaving 11 bases between them. The CDR3 is 13 residues long. The CDR3 DNA is TGTGCCAGCAGACGAGACAGGAACAATGAGCAGTTCTTC. This sequence encodes CASRRDRNNEQFF.

The V and J genes are TRBV5-1 and TRBJ2-5, with 11 nucleotides matching TRBD2. The CDR3 runs 15 residues. V dropped 1 base and J dropped 4; count of bases not matched to a gene: 3. CDR1 and CDR2 (germline): SGHRS, YFSETQ. The DNA for the CDR3 is TGCGCCAGCAGCTTGACTAGCGGGGGTGGAGAGACCCAGTACTTC. Protein: CASSLTSGGGETQYF.

V gene TRBV2 combines with J gene TRBJ2-2; no reliable D call. Per germline, CDR1 SNHLY and CDR2 FYNNEI. The CDR3 contains 12 residues. Between the trimmed V and J ends, which lost 4 bases and 3 bases, there was a span of 3 bases. The CDR3 is CASSAYTGELFF. CDR3 in DNA: TGTGCCAGCAGTGCGTACACCGGGGAGCTGTTTTTT.

The chain carries TRBV7-2 and TRBJ2-1; D call uncertain. Between the trimmed V and J ends, which lost 1 base and 0 bases, there was a span of 7 bases. The CDR3 totals 15 residues. Germline-derived CDR1 and CDR2 are SGHTA and FQGNSA. The CDR3 sequence is CASSLVSSSYNEQFF. Here the CDR3 DNA reads TGTGCCAGCAGCTTAGTTAGCAGCTCCTACAATGAGCAGTTCTTC. Full variable domain (remainder filled in from reference TRBV7-2 and TRBJ2-1): GAGVSQSPSNKVTEKGKDVELRCDPISGHTALYWYRQSLGQGLEFLIYFQGNSAPDKSGLPSDRFSAERTGGSVSTLTIQRTQQEDSAVYLCASSLVSSSYNEQFFGPGTRLTVL.

The CDR3 region is CASSFYSPQETQYF. The CDR3 nucleotides are TGTGCCAGCAGCTTCTATTCCCCCCAAGAGACCCAGTACTTC. The V gene is TRBV7-2, the J gene TRBJ2-5; D not resolved. The CDR3 is 14 amino acids. The V gene's germline CDR1 is SGHTA and CDR2 FQGNSA. Deletions cut 3 bases from V and 1 base from J, with 9 bases between.

The genes are TRBV9 and TRBJ1-3, with TRBD1 identical over 8 bases. Germline values: CDR1 SGDLS, CDR2 YYNGEE. The CDR3 extends over 15 amino acids. The V gene end was trimmed by 5 bases and the J gene end by 0 bases; junction bases not matched to a gene: 4. Here the CDR3 DNA reads TGTGCCAGCAGGAGCACAGGGGGCTCTGGAAACACCATATATTTT. Amino acid sequence: CASRSTGGSGNTIYF. Variable domain in full (rest from reference TRBV9 and TRBJ1-3): DSGVTQTPKHLITATGQRVTLRCSPRSGDLSVYWYQQSLDQGLQFLIQYYNGEERAKGNILERFSAQQFPDLHSELNLSSLELGDSALYFCASRSTGGSGNTIYFGEGSWLTVV.

The chain carries TRBV27 and TRBJ1-2; unclear D gene. This CDR3 has 15 residues. Per the germline V gene, CDR1 is MNHEY and CDR2 is SMNVEV (reference sequence). Trimming removed 0 bases at V and 2 bases at J, with 10 bases between. The CDR3 reads CASSLSGGSNYGYTF. The CDR3 DNA follows: TGTGCCAGCAGTTTATCCGGCGGTTCAAACTATGGCTACACCTTC.

In its sample, this clone was seen once. The chain employs TRBV28 and TRBJ2-7, with D unclear. V shed 6 bases and J shed 3 bases, with 3 bases lying between them. Germline V lookup: CDR1 MDHEN, CDR2 SYDVKM. The CDR3 is 10 residues long. CDR3 coding DNA: TGTGCCAGCAGCCACTACGAGCAGTACTTC. Protein: CASSHYEQYF.

In its sample, this clone was seen once. The rearrangement links TRBV6-4 to TRBJ2-3; TRBD2 aligns across 11 bases. The CDR3 contains 19 residues. CDR1 and CDR2 from the germline V gene are MRHNA and SNTAGT. V trimming: 7 bases; J trimming: 2 bases; junction bases outside the gene matches: 17. In nucleotides, the CDR3 is TGTGCCAGCACAAGCGCGCTAGCGGGGGGATCATGCATCACAGATACGCAGTATTTT. It translates to CASTSALAGGSCITDTQYF.

This clone has ten or more counts. The chain's CDR3 is CASSKEGAGTEAFF. DNA of the CDR3: TGTGCCAGCTCTAAAGAGGGGGCAGGGACTGAAGCTTTCTTT. The chain carries TRBV6-5 and TRBJ1-1; 7 bases map to TRBD1. The CDR3 has 14 amino acids. Germline V gene sequence: CDR1 MNHEY, CDR2 SVGAGI. The V and J ends lost 8 bases and 5 bases, in that order; junction bases with no gene match: 11.

This clone was seen just once. The V call is TRBV30, the J call TRBJ1-5; D is unclear. Germline CDR1 GTSNPN, CDR2 SVGIG (reference sequence). V lost 0 bases, J lost 4 bases, and 16 bases lay in between. The CDR3 has 16 residues. CDR3 nucleotide sequence: TGTGCCTGGAGTGTGGCAGGCCACTTCTTAAATCAGCCCCAGCATTTT. Its translation: CAWSVAGHFLNQPQHF.

V is TRBV28 and J is TRBJ1-5; 9 positions agree with TRBD1. After removal of 5 bases from V and 6 bases from J, the junction contained 11 bases not matched to a gene. The CDR3 spans 16 residues. CDR1 is MDHEN, CDR2 SYDVKM, per germline. Written as DNA, the CDR3 is TGTGCCAGCAGTCGCCTCTTTAACAGGGGGCGTCAGCCCCAGCATTTT. This translates into CASSRLFNRGRQPQHF.

This clone showed up just once. This sequence joins TRBV7-2 and TRBJ2-5; 9 nucleotides align to TRBD2. The J call may be incorrect, as the DNA end agrees better with TRBJ2-7. The CDR3 spans 15 residues. The germline CDR1 and CDR2 sequences are SGHTA and FQGNSA. The CDR3 spells CASSLPTSGSYEQYF. CDR3 sequence (DNA): TGTGCCAGCAGCCTACCGACTAGCGGCTCCTACGAGCAGTACTTC.

The chain couples TRBV2 to TRBJ1-6; 7 bases are a match to TRBD1. Germline loops: CDR1 SNHLY, CDR2 FYNNEI. V shed 11 bases and J 7 bases; nucleotides not matched to a gene: 8. The CDR3 is 13 amino acids. CDR3 protein: CAGDSRRNSPLHF. CDR3 coding DNA: TGTGCCGGGGACAGCCGTAGAAATTCACCCCTCCACTTT.

The V and J genes are TRBV30 and TRBJ1-5, with D maybe TRBD1 (5 bases). CDR1 is GTSNPN and CDR2 is SVGIG in the germline V gene (reference sequence). This CDR3 contains 14 residues. V was shortened by 0 bases and J by 11 bases, with 17 bases between the two germline ends. CDR3 sequence reads: CAWSVGHLGRSQHF. CDR3 coding DNA: TGTGCCTGGAGTGTAGGACACCTAGGTAGGTCCCAGCATTTT.

This chain uses TRBV5-1 with TRBJ1-6; weak D call: TRBD1 (5 bases). Germline V gene data show CDR1 as SGHRS and CDR2 as YFSETQ. The V end was cut by 0 bases, the J end by 9 bases, with 10 bases between. The CDR3 runs 14 residues. This chain's CDR3 is CASSLAGRGSPLHF. The CDR3, as DNA: TGCGCCAGCAGCTTGGCGGGGAGGGGTTCACCCCTCCACTTT. Variable domain in full (rest from reference TRBV5-1 and TRBJ1-6): KAGVTQTPRYLIKTRGQQVTLSCSPISGHRSVSWYQQTPGQGLQFLFEYFSETQRNKGNFPGRFSGRQFSNSRSEMNVSTLELGDSALYLCASSLAGRGSPLHFGNGTRLTVT.

The rearrangement joins TRBV5-1 to TRBJ2-7; D remains ambiguous. Trimming took 4 bases from V and 6 from J, leaving 11 bases between them. CDR1 and CDR2 (germline): SGHRS, YFSETQ. CDR3 length: 12 amino acids. The CDR3 sequence: CASSTTDSEQYF. CDR3 DNA: TGCGCCAGCAGCACCACCGACTCCGAGCAGTACTTC.

The CDR3 here is CASTIRQGNTGELFF. The DNA for the CDR3 is TGTGCCAGCACTATAAGACAGGGCAACACCGGGGAGCTGTTTTTT. The chain links TRBV6-1 to TRBJ2-2, with 7 nucleotides matching TRBD1. In germline, CDR1 is MNHNS, CDR2 SASEGT. There are 15 residues in the CDR3. V trimming: 7 bases; J trimming: 2 bases; junction bases outside the gene matches: 7.

This chain uses TRBV7-9 with TRBJ1-2; D ambiguous. V lost 1 base and J 5 bases, leaving 17 bases between the germline ends. CDR1 is SEHNR, CDR2 FQNEAQ, per germline (reference sequence). This CDR3 spans 16 amino acids. CDR3: CASSLGQGQGLYGYTF. In nucleotides, the CDR3 is TGTGCCAGCAGCTTAGGACAAGGCCAAGGCCTATATGGCTACACCTTC.

This chain uses TRBV30 with TRBJ1-5; D is uncertain. V was clipped by 2 bases and J by 5 bases, with 4 bases between them. The CDR3 is made up of 11 amino acids. Germline CDR1 reads GTSNPN; CDR2 reads SVGIG (reference sequence). The DNA of the CDR3 is TGTGCCTGGAGTTGGCATCAGCCCCAGCATTTT. Protein product: CAWSWHQPQHF.

V is TRBV10-3 and J is TRBJ1-6; D is undetermined. The CDR3 length is 14 residues. The V and J ends lost 3 bases and 9 bases respectively, with 12 bases between them. Germline CDR1 is ENHRY and CDR2 is SYGVKD. As DNA, the CDR3 is TGTGCCATCAGTGATAGCATATACGGTTCACCCCTCCACTTT. Amino acids: CAISDSIYGSPLHF.

This clone was counted only a few times. Here the CDR3 reads CASSFREALNTEAFF. CDR3 coding DNA: TGTGCCAGCAGCTTCCGAGAGGCCTTAAACACTGAAGCTTTCTTT. The chain combines TRBV7-9 with TRBJ1-1; no definite D call. V was cut by 3 bases and J by 2 bases, with 13 bases left in between. CDR1 SEHNR and CDR2 FQNEAQ come from the germline V gene (reference sequence). The CDR3 consists of 15 residues.

This clone has just a few counts. The chain employs TRBV5-1 and TRBJ2-6; D not resolved. The length of the CDR3 is 15 residues. V lost 2 bases, J lost 0 bases, and 6 bases lay in between. Germline CDR1 is SGHRS and CDR2 is YFSETQ. The CDR3 nucleotides read TGCGCCAGCAGCTTTTTGGCCTCTGGGGCCAACGTCCTGACTTTC. Its protein is CASSFLASGANVLTF.

The V and J genes are TRBV6-1 and TRBJ2-3; no clear D. Germline V gene lookup returns CDR1 MNHNS and CDR2 SASEGT. This CDR3 spans 14 amino acids. The V end was cut by 6 bases, the J end by 4 bases, with 14 bases between. The DNA of the CDR3 is TGTGCCAGCAGGTTGCAAATACGGGCAGATACGCAGTATTTT. It is translated as CASRLQIRADTQYF.